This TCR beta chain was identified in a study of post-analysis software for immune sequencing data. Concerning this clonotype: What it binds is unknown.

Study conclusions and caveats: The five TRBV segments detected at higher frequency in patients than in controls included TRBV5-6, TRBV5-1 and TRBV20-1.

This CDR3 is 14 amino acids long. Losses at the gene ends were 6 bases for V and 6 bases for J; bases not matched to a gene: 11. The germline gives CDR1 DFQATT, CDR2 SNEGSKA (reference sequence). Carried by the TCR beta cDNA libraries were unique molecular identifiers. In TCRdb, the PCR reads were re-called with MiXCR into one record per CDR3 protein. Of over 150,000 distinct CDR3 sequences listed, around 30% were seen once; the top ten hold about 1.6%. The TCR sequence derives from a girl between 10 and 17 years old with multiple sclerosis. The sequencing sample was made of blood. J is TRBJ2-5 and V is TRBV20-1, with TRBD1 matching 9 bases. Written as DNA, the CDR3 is TGCAGTGCGCCTGGGACAGGGAATTCAAAGACCCAGTACTTC. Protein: CSAPGTGNSKTQYF.